This T cell receptor beta chain was identified during a study of chemoradiotherapy in HPV16-positive cancers. Trimming left V 1 base short and J 3 bases short, with 9 bases between. CDR1 GTSNPN and CDR2 SVGIG come from the germline V gene (reference sequence). The CDR3 sequence is 13 residues long. Clones were read by immunoSEQ multiplex PCR, and TCRdb kept only the in-frame ones, dropping some. In the table there are about 15,000 clones, around 90% of which are singletons. The study's findings and limits: Only a couple of HPV16-positive patients supplied the functional HPV-specificity definition. During treatment, candidate HPV-specific clones and E7-related motifs expanded in tumor. For HPV16-positive patients, expanding HPV-responsive T cells associated with longer recurrence-free survival.

In the case of this clone: The antigen is not known.

This receptor was taken from a human donor with HPV-associated anogenital cancer. V usage is TRBV30 and J usage is TRBJ1-1; no definite D call. The sample in question was blood, obtained from a patient who underwent chemoradiotherapy. The CDR3 DNA reads TGTGCCTGGAGTGCAATGACTGACACTGAAGCTTTCTTT. It is translated as CAWSAMTDTEAFF.